This TCR beta chain originates from a study of OX40 agonist ivuxolimab in advanced cancers. The repertoire was sequenced with immunoSEQ multiplex PCR; TCRdb's copy has only in-frame clones and lacks some. The sample shows 70,000 to 95,000 clones, 90% to 95% of them seen only once. Trimming stripped 4 bases from V and 0 bases from J, with 10 bases between. CDR1 is MRHNA, CDR2 SNTAGT, per germline. This CDR3 comprises 15 residues. V and J are TRBV6-4 and TRBJ1-3; D not certain. This TCR came from an adult with an advanced solid tumor such as melanoma, head and neck, liver or kidney cancer. Sequenced material: CD4+ or CD8+ T cells sorted from blood, taken in a trial of the OX40 agonist ivuxolimab. As DNA, the CDR3 is TGTGCCAGCAGTGCTCAAGGCTACTCTGGAAACACCATATATTTT. It translates to CASSAQGYSGNTIYF.